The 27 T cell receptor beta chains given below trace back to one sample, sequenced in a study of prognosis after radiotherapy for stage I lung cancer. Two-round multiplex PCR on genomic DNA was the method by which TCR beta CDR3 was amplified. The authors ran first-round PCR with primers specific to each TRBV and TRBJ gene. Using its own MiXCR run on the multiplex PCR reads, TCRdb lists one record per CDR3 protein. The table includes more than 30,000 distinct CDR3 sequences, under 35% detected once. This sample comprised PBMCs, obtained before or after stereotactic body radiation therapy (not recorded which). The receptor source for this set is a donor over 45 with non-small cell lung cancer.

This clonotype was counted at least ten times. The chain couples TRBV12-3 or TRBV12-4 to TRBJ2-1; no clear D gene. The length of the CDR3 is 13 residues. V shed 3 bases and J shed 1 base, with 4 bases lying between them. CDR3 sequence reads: CASSLGSYNEQFF. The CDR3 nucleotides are TGTGCCAGCAGTTTGGGGTCCTACAATGAGCAGTTCTTC.

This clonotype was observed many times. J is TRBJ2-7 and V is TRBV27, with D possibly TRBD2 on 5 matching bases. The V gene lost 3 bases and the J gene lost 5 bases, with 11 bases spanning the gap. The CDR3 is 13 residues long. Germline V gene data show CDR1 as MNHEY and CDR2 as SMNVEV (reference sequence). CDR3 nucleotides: TGTGCCAGCAGTTTCGGGGTTCGGGACGAGCAGTACTTC. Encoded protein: CASSFGVRDEQYF.

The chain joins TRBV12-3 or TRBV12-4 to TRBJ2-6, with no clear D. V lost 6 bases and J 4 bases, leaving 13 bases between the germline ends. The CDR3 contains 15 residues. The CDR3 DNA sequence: TGTGCCAGCAGCCCAGTAGATGGAGGGGCCAACGTCCTGACTTTC. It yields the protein CASSPVDGGANVLTF.

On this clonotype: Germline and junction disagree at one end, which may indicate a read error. CDR3 sequence: CASSWGGNRNGELFF. The CDR3 region has the DNA TGTGCAAGCAGTTGGGGGGGGAACAGGAACGGGGAGCTGTTTTTT. V and J are TRBV12-3 or TRBV12-4 and TRBJ2-2; TRBD2 aligns across 7 bases. This CDR3 comprises 15 residues.

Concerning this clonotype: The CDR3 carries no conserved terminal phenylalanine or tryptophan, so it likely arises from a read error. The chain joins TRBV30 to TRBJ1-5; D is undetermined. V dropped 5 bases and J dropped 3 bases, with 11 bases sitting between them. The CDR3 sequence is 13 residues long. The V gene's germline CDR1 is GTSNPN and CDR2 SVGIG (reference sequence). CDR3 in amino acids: CAWSGGVNQPQHL. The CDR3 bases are TGTGCCTGGTCAGGAGGCGTCAATCAGCCCCAGCATCTT.

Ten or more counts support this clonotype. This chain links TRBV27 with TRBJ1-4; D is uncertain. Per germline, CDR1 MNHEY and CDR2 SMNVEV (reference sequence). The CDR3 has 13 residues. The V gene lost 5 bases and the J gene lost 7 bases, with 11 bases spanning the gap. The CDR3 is CASSKRTAEKLFF. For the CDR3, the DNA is TGTGCCAGCAGTAAAAGGACGGCTGAAAAACTGTTTTTT.

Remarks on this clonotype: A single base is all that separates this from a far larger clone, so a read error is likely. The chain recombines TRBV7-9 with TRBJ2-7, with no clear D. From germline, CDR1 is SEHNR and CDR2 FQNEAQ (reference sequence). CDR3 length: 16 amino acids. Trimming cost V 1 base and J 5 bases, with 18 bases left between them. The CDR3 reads CASSLVVGIVSHEQYF. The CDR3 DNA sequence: TGTGCCAGCAGCTTAGTGGTGGGGATCGTCTCGCACGAGCAGTACTTC.

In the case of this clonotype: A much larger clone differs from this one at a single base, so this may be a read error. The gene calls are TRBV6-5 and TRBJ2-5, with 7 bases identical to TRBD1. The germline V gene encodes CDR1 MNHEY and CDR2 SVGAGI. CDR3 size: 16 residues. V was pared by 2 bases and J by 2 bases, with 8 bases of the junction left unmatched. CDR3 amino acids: CASSYRQGREQETQYF. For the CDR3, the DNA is TGTGCCAGCAGTTACCGACAGGGTAGGGAGCAAGAGACCCAGTACTTC.

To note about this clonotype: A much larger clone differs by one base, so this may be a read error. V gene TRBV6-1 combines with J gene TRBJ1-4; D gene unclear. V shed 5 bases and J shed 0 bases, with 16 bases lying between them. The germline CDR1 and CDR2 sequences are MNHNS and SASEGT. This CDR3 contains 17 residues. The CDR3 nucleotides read TGTGCCAGCAGTACTACTGAGGCCCCTCCAACTAATGAAAAACTGTTTTTT. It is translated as CASSTTEAPPTNEKLFF.

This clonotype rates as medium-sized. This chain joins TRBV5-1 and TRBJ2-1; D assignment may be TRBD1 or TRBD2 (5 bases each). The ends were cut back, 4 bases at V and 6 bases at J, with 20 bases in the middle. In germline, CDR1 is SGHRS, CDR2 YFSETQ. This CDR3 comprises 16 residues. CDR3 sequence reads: CASSPRPGPGINEQFF. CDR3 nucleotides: TGCGCCAGCAGCCCACGACCGGGACCAGGGATCAATGAGCAGTTCTTC.

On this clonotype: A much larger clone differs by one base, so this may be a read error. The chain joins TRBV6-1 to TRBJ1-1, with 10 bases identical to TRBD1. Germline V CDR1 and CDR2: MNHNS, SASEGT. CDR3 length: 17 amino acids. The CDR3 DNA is TGTGCCAGCAGTCTAACGACAGGGGGCGCTCAGAACGCTGAAGCTTTCTTT. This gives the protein CASSLTTGGAQNAEAFF.

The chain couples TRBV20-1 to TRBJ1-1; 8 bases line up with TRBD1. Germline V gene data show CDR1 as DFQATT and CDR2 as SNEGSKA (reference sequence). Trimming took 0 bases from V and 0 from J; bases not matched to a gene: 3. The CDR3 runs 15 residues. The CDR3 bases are TGCAGTGCTAGAGATCAGGGGGCTTTGAACACTGAAGCTTTCTTT. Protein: CSARDQGALNTEAFF.

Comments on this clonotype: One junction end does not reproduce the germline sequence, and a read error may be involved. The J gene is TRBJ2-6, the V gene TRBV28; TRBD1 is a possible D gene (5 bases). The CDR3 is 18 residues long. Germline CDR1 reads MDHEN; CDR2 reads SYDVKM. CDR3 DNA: TGTGCCAGCAGTTTACGCAGGGAATGTGCCTCTGGGGCCAACTTCCTGACTTTC. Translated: CASSLRRECASGANFLTF.

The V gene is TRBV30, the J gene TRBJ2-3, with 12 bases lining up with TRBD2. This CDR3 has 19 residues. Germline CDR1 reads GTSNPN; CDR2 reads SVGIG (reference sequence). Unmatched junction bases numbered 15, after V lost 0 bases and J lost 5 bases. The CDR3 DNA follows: TGTGCCTGGAGTGTCCTGACTAGCGGGAGATGGGGAGATCTAGATACGCAGTATTTT. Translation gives CAWSVLTSGRWGDLDTQYF. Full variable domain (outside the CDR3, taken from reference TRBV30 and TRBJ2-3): SQTIHQWPATLVQPVGSPLSLECTVEGTSNPNLYWYRQAAGRGLQLLFYSVGIGQISSEVPQNLSASRPQDRQFILSSKKLLLSDSGFYLCAWSVLTSGRWGDLDTQYFGPGTRLTVL.

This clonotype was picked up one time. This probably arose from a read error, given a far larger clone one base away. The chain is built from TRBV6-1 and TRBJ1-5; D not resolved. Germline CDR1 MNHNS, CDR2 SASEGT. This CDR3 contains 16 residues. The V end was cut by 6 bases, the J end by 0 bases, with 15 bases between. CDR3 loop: CASSYSRWYSNQPQHF. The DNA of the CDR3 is TGTGCCAGCAGCTACTCCCGATGGTATAGCAATCAGCCCCAGCATTTT.

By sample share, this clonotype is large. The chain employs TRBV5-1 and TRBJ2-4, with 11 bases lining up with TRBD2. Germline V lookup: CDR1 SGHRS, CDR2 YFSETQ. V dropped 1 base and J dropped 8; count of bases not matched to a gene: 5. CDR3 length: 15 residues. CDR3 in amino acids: CASSLTSGRLDIQYF. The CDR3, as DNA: TGCGCCAGCAGCTTGACTAGCGGGAGATTGGACATTCAGTACTTC. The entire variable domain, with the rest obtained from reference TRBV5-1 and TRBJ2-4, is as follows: KAGVTQTPRYLIKTRGQQVTLSCSPISGHRSVSWYQQTPGQGLQFLFEYFSETQRNKGNFPGRFSGRQFSNSRSEMNVSTLELGDSALYLCASSLTSGRLDIQYFGAGTRLSVL.

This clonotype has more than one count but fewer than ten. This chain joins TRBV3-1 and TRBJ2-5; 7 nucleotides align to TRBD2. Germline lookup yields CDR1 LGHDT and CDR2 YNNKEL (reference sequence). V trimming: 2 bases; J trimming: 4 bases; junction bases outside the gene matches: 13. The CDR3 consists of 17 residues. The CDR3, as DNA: TGTGCCAGCAGCCAATCCAGTTCAGCGGGATGGGGAGAGACCCAGTACTTC. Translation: CASSQSSSAGWGETQYF.

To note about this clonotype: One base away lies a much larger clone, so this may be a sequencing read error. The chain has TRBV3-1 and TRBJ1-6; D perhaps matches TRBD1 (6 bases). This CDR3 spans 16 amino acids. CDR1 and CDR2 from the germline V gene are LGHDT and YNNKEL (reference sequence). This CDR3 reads CASIQRGDFFGSPLHF. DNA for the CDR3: TGTGCCAGCATCCAAAGGGGGGATTTCTTTGGTTCACCCCTCCACTTT. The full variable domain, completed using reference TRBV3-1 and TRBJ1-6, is DTAVSQTPKYLVTQMGNDKSIKCEQNLGHDTMYWYKQDSKKFLKIMFSYNNKELIINETVPNRFSPKSPDKAHLNLHINSLELGDSAVYFCASIQRGDFFGSPLHFGNGTRLTVT.

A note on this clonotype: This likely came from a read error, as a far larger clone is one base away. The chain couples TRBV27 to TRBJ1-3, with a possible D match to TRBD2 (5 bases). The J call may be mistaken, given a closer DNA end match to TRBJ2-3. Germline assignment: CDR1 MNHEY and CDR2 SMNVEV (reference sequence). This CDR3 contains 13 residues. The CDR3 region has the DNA TGTGCCAGCAGTTTCGGGGTAACAGATGCGCAGTATTTT. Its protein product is CASSFGVTDAQYF.

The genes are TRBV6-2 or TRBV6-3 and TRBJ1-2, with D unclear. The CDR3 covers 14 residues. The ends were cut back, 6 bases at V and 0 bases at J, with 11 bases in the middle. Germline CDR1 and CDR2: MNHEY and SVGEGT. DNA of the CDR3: TGTGCCAGCAGCCCGACTGCCGCTAACTATGGCTACACCTTC. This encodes CASSPTAANYGYTF.

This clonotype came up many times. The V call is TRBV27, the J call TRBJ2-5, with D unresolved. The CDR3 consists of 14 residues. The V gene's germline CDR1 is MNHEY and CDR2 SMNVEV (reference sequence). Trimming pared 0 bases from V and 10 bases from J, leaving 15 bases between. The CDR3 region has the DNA TGTGCCAGCAGTTTATCTCCAGCAGTCAGAGACCAGTACTTC. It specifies CASSLSPAVRDQYF.

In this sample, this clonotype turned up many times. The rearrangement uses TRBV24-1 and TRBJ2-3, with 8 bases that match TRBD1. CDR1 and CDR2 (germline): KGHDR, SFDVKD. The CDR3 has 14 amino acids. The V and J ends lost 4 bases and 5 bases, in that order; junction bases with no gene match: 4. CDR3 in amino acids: CATSERQGIDTQYF. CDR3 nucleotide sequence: TGTGCCACCAGTGAACGACAGGGGATAGATACGCAGTATTTT.

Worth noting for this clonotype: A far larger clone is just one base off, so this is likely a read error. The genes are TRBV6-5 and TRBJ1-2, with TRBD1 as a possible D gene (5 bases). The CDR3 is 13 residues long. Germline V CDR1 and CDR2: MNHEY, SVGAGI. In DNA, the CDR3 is TGTGCCAGCACTCCGGACCTTAGGGGTGGCCACACCTTC. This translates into CASTPDLRGGHTF.

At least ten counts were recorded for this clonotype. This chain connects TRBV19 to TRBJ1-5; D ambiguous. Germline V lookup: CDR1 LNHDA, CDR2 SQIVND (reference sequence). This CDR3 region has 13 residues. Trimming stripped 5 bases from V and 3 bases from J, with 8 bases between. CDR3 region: CASSPAFNQPQHF. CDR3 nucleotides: TGTGCCAGTAGTCCGGCCTTCAATCAGCCCCAGCATTTT. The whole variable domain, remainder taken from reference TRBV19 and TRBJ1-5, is DGGITQSPKYLFRKEGQNVTLSCEQNLNHDAMYWYRQDPGQGLRLIYYSQIVNDFQKGDIAEGYSVSREKKESFPLTVTSAQKNPTAFYLCASSPAFNQPQHFGDGTRLSIL.

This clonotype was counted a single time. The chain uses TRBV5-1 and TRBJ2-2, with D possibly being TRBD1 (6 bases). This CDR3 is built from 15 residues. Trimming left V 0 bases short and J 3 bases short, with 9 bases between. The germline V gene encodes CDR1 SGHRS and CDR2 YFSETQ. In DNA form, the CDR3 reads TGCGCCAGCAGCTTGGCAGGGGTGGACACCGGGGAGCTGTTTTTT. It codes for CASSLAGVDTGELFF. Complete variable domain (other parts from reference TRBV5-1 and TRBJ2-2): KAGVTQTPRYLIKTRGQQVTLSCSPISGHRSVSWYQQTPGQGLQFLFEYFSETQRNKGNFPGRFSGRQFSNSRSEMNVSTLELGDSALYLCASSLAGVDTGELFFGEGSRLTVL.

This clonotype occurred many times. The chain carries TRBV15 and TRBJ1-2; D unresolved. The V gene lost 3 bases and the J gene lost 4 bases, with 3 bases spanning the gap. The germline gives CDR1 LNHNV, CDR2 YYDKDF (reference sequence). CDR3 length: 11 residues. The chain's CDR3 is CATSSSYGYTF. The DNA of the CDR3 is TGTGCCACCAGCAGCAGCTATGGCTACACCTTC.

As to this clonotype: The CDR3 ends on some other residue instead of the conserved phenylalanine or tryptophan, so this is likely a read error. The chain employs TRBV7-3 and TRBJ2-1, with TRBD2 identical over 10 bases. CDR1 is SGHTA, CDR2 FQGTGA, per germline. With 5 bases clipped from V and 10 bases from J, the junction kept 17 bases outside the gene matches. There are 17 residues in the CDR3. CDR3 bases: TGTGCCAGCAGCAATACCGGACTAGCGGTAAACTTCGGCGAGCAGTTCTCC. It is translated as CASSNTGLAVNFGEQFS.